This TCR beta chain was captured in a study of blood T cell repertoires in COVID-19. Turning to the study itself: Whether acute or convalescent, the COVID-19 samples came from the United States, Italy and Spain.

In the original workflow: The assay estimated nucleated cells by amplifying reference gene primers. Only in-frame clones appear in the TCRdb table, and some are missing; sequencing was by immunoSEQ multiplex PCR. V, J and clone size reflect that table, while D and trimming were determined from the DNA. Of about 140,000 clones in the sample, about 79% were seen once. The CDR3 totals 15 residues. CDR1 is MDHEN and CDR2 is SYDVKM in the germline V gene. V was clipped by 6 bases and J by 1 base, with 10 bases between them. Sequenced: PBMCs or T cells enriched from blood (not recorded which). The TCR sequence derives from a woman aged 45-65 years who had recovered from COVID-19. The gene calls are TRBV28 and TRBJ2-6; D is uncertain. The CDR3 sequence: CASSPTESGANVLTF. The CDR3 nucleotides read TGTGCCAGCAGCCCAACAGAATCTGGGGCCAACGTCCTGACTTTC.